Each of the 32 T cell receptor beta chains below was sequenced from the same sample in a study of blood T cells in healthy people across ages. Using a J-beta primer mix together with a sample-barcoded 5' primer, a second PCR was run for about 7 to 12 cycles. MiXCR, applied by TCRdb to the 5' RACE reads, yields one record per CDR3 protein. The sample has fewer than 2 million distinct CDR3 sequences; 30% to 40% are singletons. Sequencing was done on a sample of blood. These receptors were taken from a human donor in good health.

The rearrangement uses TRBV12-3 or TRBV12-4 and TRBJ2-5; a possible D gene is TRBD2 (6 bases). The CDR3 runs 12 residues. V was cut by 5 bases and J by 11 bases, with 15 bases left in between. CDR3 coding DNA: TGTGCCAGCAGTCCCCCCCGGGGGAAGCAGTACTTC. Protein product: CASSPPRGKQYF.

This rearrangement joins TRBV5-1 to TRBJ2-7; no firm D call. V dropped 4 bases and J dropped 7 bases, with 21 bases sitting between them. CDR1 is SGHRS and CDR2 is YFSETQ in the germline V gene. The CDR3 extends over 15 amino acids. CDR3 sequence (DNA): TGCGCCAGCAGCACAAGTGGGCCAATCCCTAGGGAGCAGTACTTC. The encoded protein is CASSTSGPIPREQYF.

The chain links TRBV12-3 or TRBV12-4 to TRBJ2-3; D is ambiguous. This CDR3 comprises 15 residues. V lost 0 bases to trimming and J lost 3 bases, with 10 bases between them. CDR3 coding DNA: TGTGCCAGCAGTTTAGCAGTTGTAGGGACAGATACGCAGTATTTT. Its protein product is CASSLAVVGTDTQYF.

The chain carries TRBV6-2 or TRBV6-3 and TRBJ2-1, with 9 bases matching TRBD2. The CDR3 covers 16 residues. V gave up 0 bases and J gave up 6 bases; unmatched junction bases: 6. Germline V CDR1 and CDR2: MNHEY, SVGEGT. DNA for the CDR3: TGTGCCAGCAGTTACTCGTTAAGCGGGGGGACCAATGAGCAGTTCTTC. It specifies CASSYSLSGGTNEQFF.

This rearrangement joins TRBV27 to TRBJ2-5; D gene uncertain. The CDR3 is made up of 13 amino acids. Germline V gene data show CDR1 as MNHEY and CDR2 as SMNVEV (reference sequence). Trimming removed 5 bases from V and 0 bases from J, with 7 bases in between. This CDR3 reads CASSQWDQETQYF. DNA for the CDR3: TGTGCCAGCAGTCAATGGGACCAAGAGACCCAGTACTTC.

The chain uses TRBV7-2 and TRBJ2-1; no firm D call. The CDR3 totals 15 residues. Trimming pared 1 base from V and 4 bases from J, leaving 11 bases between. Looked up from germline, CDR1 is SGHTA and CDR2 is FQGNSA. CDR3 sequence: CASSLVRGTYNEQFF. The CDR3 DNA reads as TGTGCCAGCAGCTTAGTCCGCGGTACTTACAATGAGCAGTTCTTC.

As DNA, the CDR3 is TGTGCCAGCAGCTTATCGCACAGGAGCAGTTCACCCCTCCACTTT. The encoded protein is CASSLSHRSSSPLHF. The chain links TRBV7-2 to TRBJ1-6, with D possibly matching TRBD1 (5 bases). Trimming removed 2 bases from V and 9 bases from J, with 14 bases in between. The CDR3 extends over 15 amino acids. CDR1 and CDR2 from the germline V gene are SGHTA and FQGNSA.

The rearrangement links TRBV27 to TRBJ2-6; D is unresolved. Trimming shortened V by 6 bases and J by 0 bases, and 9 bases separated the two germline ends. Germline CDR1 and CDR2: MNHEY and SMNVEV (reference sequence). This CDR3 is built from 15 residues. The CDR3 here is CASSIDISGANVLTF. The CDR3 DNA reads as TGTGCCAGCAGCATCGACATCTCTGGGGCCAACGTCCTGACTTTC.

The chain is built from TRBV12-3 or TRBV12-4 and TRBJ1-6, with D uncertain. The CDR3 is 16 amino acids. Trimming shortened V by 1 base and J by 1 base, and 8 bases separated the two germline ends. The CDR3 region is CASSLVGSSYNSPLHF. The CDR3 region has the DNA TGTGCCAGCAGTTTAGTTGGTTCTTCCTATAATTCACCCCTCCACTTT.

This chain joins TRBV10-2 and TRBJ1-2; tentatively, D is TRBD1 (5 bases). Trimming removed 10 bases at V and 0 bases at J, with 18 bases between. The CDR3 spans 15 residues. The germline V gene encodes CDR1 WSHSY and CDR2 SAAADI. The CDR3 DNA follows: TGCGCCAACAGGCGGGGTCTCAACTCTAACTATGGCTACACCTTC. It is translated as CANRRGLNSNYGYTF.

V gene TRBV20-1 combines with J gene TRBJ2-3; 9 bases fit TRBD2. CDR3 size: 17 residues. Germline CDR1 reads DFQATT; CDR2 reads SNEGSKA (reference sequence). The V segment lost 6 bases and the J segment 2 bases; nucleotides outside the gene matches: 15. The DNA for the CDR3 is TGCAGTGCAAAAAAGTTTGGGCTAGCGGGAAACACAGATACGCAGTATTTT. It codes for CSAKKFGLAGNTDTQYF.

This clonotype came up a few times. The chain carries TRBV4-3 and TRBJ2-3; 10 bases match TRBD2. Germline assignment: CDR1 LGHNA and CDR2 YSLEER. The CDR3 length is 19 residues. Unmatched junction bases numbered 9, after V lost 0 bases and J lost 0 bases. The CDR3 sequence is CASSQDVILAGASTDTQYF. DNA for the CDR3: TGCGCCAGCAGCCAAGATGTCATTCTAGCGGGGGCTAGCACAGATACGCAGTATTTT.

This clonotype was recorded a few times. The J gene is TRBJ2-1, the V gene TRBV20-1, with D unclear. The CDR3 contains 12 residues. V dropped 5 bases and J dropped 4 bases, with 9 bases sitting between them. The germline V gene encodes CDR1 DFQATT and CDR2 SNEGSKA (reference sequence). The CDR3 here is CSARRAYNEQFF. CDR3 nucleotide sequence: TGCAGTGCTCGCCGGGCTTACAATGAGCAGTTCTTC.

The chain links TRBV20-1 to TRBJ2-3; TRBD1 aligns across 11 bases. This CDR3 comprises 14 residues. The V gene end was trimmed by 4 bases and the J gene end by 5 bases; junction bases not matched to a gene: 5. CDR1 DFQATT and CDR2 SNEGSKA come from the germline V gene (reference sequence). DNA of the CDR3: TGCAGTGCTATGGACAGGGGGCCTGAAGATACGCAGTATTTT. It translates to CSAMDRGPEDTQYF.

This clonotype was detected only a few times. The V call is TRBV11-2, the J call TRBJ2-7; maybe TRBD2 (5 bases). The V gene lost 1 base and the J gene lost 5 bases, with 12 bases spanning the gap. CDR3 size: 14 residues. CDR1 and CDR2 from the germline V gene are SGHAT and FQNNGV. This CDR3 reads CASSLVRGFNEQYF. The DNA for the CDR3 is TGTGCCAGCAGCTTAGTTCGGGGATTCAACGAGCAGTACTTC.

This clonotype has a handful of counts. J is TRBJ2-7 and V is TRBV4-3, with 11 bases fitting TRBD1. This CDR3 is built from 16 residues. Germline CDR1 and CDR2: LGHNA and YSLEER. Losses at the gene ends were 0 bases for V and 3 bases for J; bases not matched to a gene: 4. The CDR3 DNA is TGCGCCAGCAGCCAAGACGTAGGGACAGGGGGCTACGAGCAGTACTTC. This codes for CASSQDVGTGGYEQYF.

The DNA for the CDR3 is TGTGCCAGCAGCGACAGTGTCGGAGATAATGAAAAACTGTTTTTT. It translates to CASSDSVGDNEKLFF. The chain is built from TRBV2 and TRBJ1-4, with D possibly matching TRBD1 (5 bases). With 6 bases removed from V and 4 bases from J, the gap between germline ends came to 15 bases. Germline V lookup: CDR1 SNHLY, CDR2 FYNNEI. This CDR3 contains 15 residues.

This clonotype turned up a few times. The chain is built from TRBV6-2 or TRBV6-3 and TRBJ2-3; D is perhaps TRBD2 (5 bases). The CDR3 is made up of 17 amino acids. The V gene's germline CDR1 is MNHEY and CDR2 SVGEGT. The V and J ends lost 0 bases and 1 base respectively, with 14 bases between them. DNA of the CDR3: TGTGCCAGCAGTTACTCGACCAGGACTCCACGCACAGATACGCAGTATTTT. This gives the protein CASSYSTRTPRTDTQYF.

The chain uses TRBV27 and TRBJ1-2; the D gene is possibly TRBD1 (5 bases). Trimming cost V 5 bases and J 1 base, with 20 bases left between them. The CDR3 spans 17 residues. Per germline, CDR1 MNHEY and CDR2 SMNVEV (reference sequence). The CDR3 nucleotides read TGTGCCAGCAGTCTACGACAGAACGGGACTCTTAACTATGGCTACACCTTC. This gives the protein CASSLRQNGTLNYGYTF.

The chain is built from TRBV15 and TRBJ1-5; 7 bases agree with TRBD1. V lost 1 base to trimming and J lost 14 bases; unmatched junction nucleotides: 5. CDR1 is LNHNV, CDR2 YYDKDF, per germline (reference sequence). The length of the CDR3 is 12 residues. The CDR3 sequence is CATSRGAGQEHF. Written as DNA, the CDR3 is TGTGCCACCAGCAGAGGGGCAGGACAGGAGCATTTT. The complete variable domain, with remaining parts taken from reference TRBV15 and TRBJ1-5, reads DAMVIQNPRYQVTQFGKPVTLSCSQTLNHNVMYWYQQKSSQAPKLLFHYYDKDFNNEADTPDNFQSRRPNTSFCFLDIRSPGLGDTAMYLCATSRGAGQEHFGDGTRLSIL.

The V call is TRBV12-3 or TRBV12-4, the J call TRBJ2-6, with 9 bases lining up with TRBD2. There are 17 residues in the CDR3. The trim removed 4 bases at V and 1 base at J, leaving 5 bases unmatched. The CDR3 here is CASSYPGLASGANVLTF. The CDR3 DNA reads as TGTGCCAGCAGTTACCCGGGACTAGCATCTGGGGCCAACGTCCTGACTTTC.

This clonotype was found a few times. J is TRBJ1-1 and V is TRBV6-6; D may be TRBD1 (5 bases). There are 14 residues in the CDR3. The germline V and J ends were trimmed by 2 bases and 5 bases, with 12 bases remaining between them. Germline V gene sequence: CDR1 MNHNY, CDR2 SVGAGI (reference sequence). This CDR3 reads CASSYLGGRTEAFF. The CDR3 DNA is TGTGCCAGCAGTTACCTGGGGGGACGGACTGAAGCTTTCTTT.

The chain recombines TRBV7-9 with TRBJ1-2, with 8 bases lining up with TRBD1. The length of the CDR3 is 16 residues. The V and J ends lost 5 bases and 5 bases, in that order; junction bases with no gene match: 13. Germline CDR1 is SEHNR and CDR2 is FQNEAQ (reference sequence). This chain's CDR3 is CASSPGQGIVRYGYTF. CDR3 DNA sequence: TGTGCCAGCAGCCCAGGACAGGGAATCGTTCGGTATGGCTACACCTTC.

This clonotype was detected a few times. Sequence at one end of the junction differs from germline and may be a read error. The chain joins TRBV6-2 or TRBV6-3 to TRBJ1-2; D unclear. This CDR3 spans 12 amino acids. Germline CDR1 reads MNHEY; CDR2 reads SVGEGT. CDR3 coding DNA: TGTGCCCGCAGTCGCGGTAACTATGGCTACACCTTC. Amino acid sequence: CARSRGNYGYTF.

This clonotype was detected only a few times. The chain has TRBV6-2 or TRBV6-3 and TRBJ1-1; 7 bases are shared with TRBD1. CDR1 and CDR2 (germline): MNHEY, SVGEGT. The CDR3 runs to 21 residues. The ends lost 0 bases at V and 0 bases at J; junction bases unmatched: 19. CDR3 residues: CASSYSPQDREPNPMNTEAFF. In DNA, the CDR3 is TGTGCCAGCAGTTACTCCCCTCAAGACAGGGAACCTAACCCCATGAACACTGAAGCTTTCTTT.

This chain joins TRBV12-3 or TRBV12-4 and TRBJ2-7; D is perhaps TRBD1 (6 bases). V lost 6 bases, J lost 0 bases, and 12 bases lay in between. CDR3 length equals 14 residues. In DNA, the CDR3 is TGTGCCAGCAGGACACAGGGTTTCTCCTACGAGCAGTACTTC. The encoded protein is CASRTQGFSYEQYF.

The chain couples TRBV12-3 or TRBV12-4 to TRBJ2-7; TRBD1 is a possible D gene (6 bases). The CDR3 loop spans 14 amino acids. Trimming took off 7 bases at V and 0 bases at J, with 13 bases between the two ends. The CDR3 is CASTSRTDSYEQYF. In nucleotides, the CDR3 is TGTGCCAGCACCTCACGGACAGACTCCTACGAGCAGTACTTC.

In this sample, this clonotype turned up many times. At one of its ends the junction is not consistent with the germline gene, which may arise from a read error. The CDR3, as DNA: TGCGCCAGCAGCTTGGGGGGTTTCAATCAGCCCCAGCATTTT. Protein: CASSLGGFNQPQHF. The chain combines TRBV7-2 with TRBJ1-5; TRBD1 might be the D (5 bases). This CDR3 has 14 amino acids. CDR1 and CDR2 (germline): SGHTA, FQGNSA.

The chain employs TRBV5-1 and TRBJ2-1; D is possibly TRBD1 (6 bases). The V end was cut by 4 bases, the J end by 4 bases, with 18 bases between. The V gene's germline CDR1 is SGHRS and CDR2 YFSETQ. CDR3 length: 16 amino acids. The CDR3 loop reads CASSTLTGFGYNEQFF. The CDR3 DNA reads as TGCGCCAGCAGCACCCTAACAGGGTTCGGTTACAATGAGCAGTTCTTC. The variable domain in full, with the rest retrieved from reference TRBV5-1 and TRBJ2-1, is KAGVTQTPRYLIKTRGQQVTLSCSPISGHRSVSWYQQTPGQGLQFLFEYFSETQRNKGNFPGRFSGRQFSNSRSEMNVSTLELGDSALYLCASSTLTGFGYNEQFFGPGTRLTVL.

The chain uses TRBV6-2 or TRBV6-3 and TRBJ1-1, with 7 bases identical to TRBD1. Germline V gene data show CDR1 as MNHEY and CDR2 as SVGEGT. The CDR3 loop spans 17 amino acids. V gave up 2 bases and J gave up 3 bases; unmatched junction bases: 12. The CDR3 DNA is TGTGCCAGCAGTTACACGGACTTGCTACAGGGGTACACTGAAGCTTTCTTT. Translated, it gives CASSYTDLLQGYTEAFF.

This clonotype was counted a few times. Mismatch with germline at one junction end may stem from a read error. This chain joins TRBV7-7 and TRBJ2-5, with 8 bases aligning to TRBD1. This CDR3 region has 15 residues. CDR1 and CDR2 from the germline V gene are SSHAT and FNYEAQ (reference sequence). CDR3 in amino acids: CASSLDRGFTETQYF. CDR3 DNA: TGTGCTAGCAGTCTTGACAGGGGTTTTACGGAGACCCAGTACTTC.

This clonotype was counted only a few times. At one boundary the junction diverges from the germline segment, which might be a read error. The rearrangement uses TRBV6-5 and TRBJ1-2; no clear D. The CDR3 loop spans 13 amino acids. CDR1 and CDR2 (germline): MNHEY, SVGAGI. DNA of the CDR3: TGTGCCAGCAGTTACGGAGTCAGTTATGGCCACACCTTC. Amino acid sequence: CASSYGVSYGHTF.